This is a list of T cell receptor beta chains from one sample in a study of Ad26.COV2.S vaccination and SARS-CoV-2 variants. TCRdb's table, derived via immunoSEQ multiplex PCR, lists solely in-frame clones and lacks some. This table has about 350,000 clones, about 86% appearing once. Sequencing used peripheral blood, obtained in a trial of Ad26.COV2.S vaccine versus placebo. The receptors were gathered from a person aged 18-65 years who received the Ad26.COV2.S COVID-19 vaccine or a placebo. The CDR3 runs from the conserved cysteine through the conserved F or W. The order of the fields is D gene, V gene, J gene, clone size, CDR3 DNA, CDR3 protein. D genes are given only for firm matches. Clone size is given for some rows only: seen once, a few or many times, or a class if the clone is expanded.

D gene: TRBD1
V gene: TRBV4-1
J gene: TRBJ2-4
clone size: .
CDR3 DNA: TGCGCCAGCAGCACTCCGGGACAGACCGACCCGAGTGGCAAAAACATTCAGTACTTC
CDR3 protein: CASSTPGQTDPSGKNIQYF

D gene: .
V gene: TRBV27
J gene: TRBJ2-7
clone size: .
CDR3 DNA: TGTGCCAGCAGAACGCCAAGGGAGGCTGGAAGCGAGCAGTACTTC
CDR3 protein: CASRTPREAGSEQYF

D gene: .
V gene: TRBV7-9
J gene: TRBJ1-5
clone size: .
CDR3 DNA: TGTGCCAGCAGCTTAGCAGGGATGGGCAATCAGCCCCAGCATTTT
CDR3 protein: CASSLAGMGNQPQHF

D gene: TRBD2
V gene: TRBV28
J gene: TRBJ2-1
clone size: .
CDR3 DNA: TGTGCCAGCAGTTCCCCCGGACTAGCGGGAGGGAATGAGCAGTTCTTC
CDR3 protein: CASSSPGLAGGNEQFF

D gene: TRBD1
V gene: TRBV10-3
J gene: TRBJ1-1
clone size: .
CDR3 DNA: TGTGCCATCCGGGACAGGGTGTCCACTGAAGCTTTCTTT
CDR3 protein: CAIRDRVSTEAFF

D gene: TRBD2
V gene: TRBV7-9
J gene: TRBJ2-3
clone size: once
CDR3 DNA: TGTGCCAGCAGCCCCTGGACTAGCGGGAGAGGCGCAGATACGCAGTATTTT
CDR3 protein: CASSPWTSGRGADTQYF

D gene: .
V gene: TRBV19
J gene: TRBJ2-6
clone size: .
CDR3 DNA: TGTGCCAGCCATATGTCCACCTCTGGGGCCAACGTCCTGACTTTC
CDR3 protein: CASHMSTSGANVLTF

D gene: .
V gene: TRBV4-3
J gene: TRBJ2-3
clone size: .
CDR3 DNA: TGCGCCAGCAGCGGGGGCGGGCGGACAGATACGCAGTATTTT
CDR3 protein: CASSGGGRTDTQYF

D gene: .
V gene: TRBV27
J gene: TRBJ2-7
clone size: .
CDR3 DNA: TGTGCCAGCAGTACCTTCACAGGGAGCGACGAGCAGTACTTC
CDR3 protein: CASSTFTGSDEQYF

D gene: TRBD2
V gene: TRBV4-1
J gene: TRBJ2-4
clone size: .
CDR3 DNA: TGCGCCAGCAGCCAAGGAGGAGCGGGAGGGGACATTCAGTACTTC
CDR3 protein: CASSQGGAGGDIQYF

D gene: .
V gene: TRBV9
J gene: TRBJ2-5
clone size: .
CDR3 DNA: TGTGCCAGCAGCCCCACCGTCGGACGGCAAGAGACCCAGTACTTC
CDR3 protein: CASSPTVGRQETQYF

D gene: .
V gene: TRBV6-2/TRBV6-3
J gene: TRBJ2-1
clone size: .
CDR3 DNA: TGTGCCAGCAGTTACGGAAAAGGTGAGCAGTTCTTC
CDR3 protein: CASSYGKGEQFF

D gene: TRBD2
V gene: TRBV7-2
J gene: TRBJ2-1
clone size: few
CDR3 DNA: TGTGCCAGCAGCTTCGGGACTACCCACAATGAGCAGTTCTTC
CDR3 protein: CASSFGTTHNEQFF

D gene: TRBD2
V gene: TRBV11-2
J gene: TRBJ2-3
clone size: .
CDR3 DNA: TGTGCCAGCAGCTTAGTACTAGCGGGGGCCGCTAGCACAGATACGCAGTATTTT
CDR3 protein: CASSLVLAGAASTDTQYF

D gene: TRBD2
V gene: TRBV6-6
J gene: TRBJ2-5
clone size: .
CDR3 DNA: TGTGCCTGCCTTAGCGGGGGGATACAAGAGACCCAGTACTTC
CDR3 protein: CACLSGGIQETQYF

D gene: .
V gene: TRBV7-2
J gene: TRBJ1-5
clone size: .
CDR3 DNA: TGTGCCAGCAGCTTAGAGGAGGGAAATCAGCCCCAGCATTTT
CDR3 protein: CASSLEEGNQPQHF

D gene: TRBD1
V gene: TRBV10-3
J gene: TRBJ1-5
clone size: few
CDR3 DNA: TGTGCCACCTGGGACAGGGAGGGCAATCAGCCCCAGCATTTT
CDR3 protein: CATWDREGNQPQHF

D gene: .
V gene: TRBV9
J gene: TRBJ2-1
clone size: .
CDR3 DNA: TGTGCCAGCAGCGTAGAGCTGTTCTACAATGAGCAGTTCTTC
CDR3 protein: CASSVELFYNEQFF

D gene: TRBD1
V gene: TRBV13
J gene: TRBJ1-1
clone size: .
CDR3 DNA: TGTGCCAGCAGCTTAGGCCGGTTCCTCCAGGGGGCTGACACTGAAGCTTTCTTT
CDR3 protein: CASSLGRFLQGADTEAFF

D gene: .
V gene: TRBV3-1/TRBV3-2
J gene: TRBJ2-7
clone size: once
CDR3 DNA: TGTGCCAGCAGCCATGAAAAATACGAGCAGTACTTC
CDR3 protein: CASSHEKYEQYF

D gene: .
V gene: TRBV27
J gene: TRBJ2-1
clone size: .
CDR3 DNA: TGTGCCAGCAGTTTACTGGGCGGGCAGTACAATGAGCAGTTCTTC
CDR3 protein: CASSLLGGQYNEQFF

D gene: .
V gene: TRBV5-8
J gene: TRBJ2-1
clone size: .
CDR3 DNA: TGTGCCAGCAGCCCAGCCGGGACGACCTACAATGAGCAGTTCTTC
CDR3 protein: CASSPAGTTYNEQFF

D gene: .
V gene: TRBV7-9
J gene: TRBJ2-2
clone size: few
CDR3 DNA: TGTGCCAGCAGCTCAGTCGTGTCTAGCGCTAACACCGGGGAGCTGTTTTTT
CDR3 protein: CASSSVVSSANTGELFF